This T cell receptor beta chain stems from a study of T cell responses to AZD1222 COVID-19 vaccine. Study-wide context: Second-dose schedules of about 4 or about 12 weeks were combined.

Sequenced by immunoSEQ multiplex PCR; TCRdb stores in-frame clones only, minus some. Found here are 150,000 to 200,000 clones, less than 95% of them singletons; the top ten hold about 2.8%. Study findings and constraints: AZD1222 recipients seropositive at baseline numbered only five to seven. Rises in breadth and depth of Spike-specific TCRs came after two AZD1222 doses.

V gave up 0 bases and J gave up 5 bases, with 10 bases separating them. CDR1 is GTSNPN, CDR2 SVGIG, per germline (reference sequence). The CDR3 loop spans 14 amino acids. As for this clone: The antigen is not known.

The sequence was obtained from an adult in good health. V usage is TRBV30 and J usage is TRBJ2-2; D call uncertain. Here the sequenced sample was peripheral blood, taken on day 0 of AZD1222 vaccination. The CDR3 reads CAWSVSVRTGELFF. In nucleotides, the CDR3 is TGTGCCTGGAGTGTGTCTGTGCGGACCGGGGAGCTGTTTTTT. The full variable domain, in which reference TRBV30 and TRBJ2-2 provide the parts outside the CDR3, is SQTIHQWPATLVQPVGSPLSLECTVEGTSNPNLYWYRQAAGRGLQLLFYSVGIGQISSEVPQNLSASRPQDRQFILSSKKLLLSDSGFYLCAWSVSVRTGELFFGEGSRLTVL.